The clone carrying this T cell receptor beta chain showed up many times. Its antigen is not identified. This entry belongs to a study of response to subunit inactivated influenza vaccine. Findings and limits, study-wide: New T cells are recruited in small numbers by each seasonal influenza vaccination, according to the authors' suggestion.

TCRdb analysed the RT-PCR reads with MiXCR anew, one entry per CDR3 protein. The sample holds approximately 480,000 distinct CDR3 sequences, 9.5% to 13% seen once. Sequenced here: PBMCs from blood, sampled more than 35 days after vaccination. The clonotype originates from a man aged 45-60 years who received an inactivated influenza vaccine.

This CDR3 is CASSLRSDTQYF. The CDR3 region has the DNA TGTGCCAGCAGCTTGCGGTCAGATACGCAGTATTTT. This chain links TRBV5-5 with TRBJ2-3; D is uncertain. Trimming took off 1 base at V and 4 bases at J, with 4 bases between the two ends. CDR1 SGHKS and CDR2 YYEKEE come from the germline V gene (reference sequence). The CDR3 loop spans 12 amino acids.